Below are 21 T cell receptor beta chains sequenced from a single sample in a study of glioma-infiltrating T cells after dendritic cell vaccination. Here immunoSEQ multiplex PCR was the method, and the copy in TCRdb shows in-frame clones only, minus some. The sample lists roughly 100,000 clones; 90% were seen once. Noted time point: after dendritic cell vaccination, including at tumor progression/relapse. The material sequenced was blood, taken after dendritic cell vaccination. The receptor set was obtained from a human donor with glioblastoma.

The chain's CDR3 is CASSPDLYGSWQFF. For the CDR3, the DNA is TGTGCCAGCAGTCCCGATTTATATGGGAGCTGGCAGTTCTTC. The chain recombines TRBV28 with TRBJ2-1; tentatively, D is TRBD2 (5 bases). Germline V CDR1 and CDR2: MDHEN, SYDVKM. This CDR3 region has 14 residues. Deletions cut 5 bases from V and 12 bases from J, with 20 bases between. Full variable domain (rest looked up from reference TRBV28 and TRBJ2-1): DVKVTQSSRYLVKRTGEKVFLECVQDMDHENMFWYRQDPGLGLRLIYFSYDVKMKEKGDIPEGYSVSREKKERFSLILESASTNQTSMYLCASSPDLYGSWQFFGPGTRLTVL.

The V gene is TRBV19, the J gene TRBJ1-5; D remains ambiguous. Germline values: CDR1 LNHDA, CDR2 SQIVND (reference sequence). CDR3 length: 13 amino acids. Trimming stripped 5 bases from V and 4 bases from J, with 9 bases between. CDR3 region: CASSVGGNQPQHF. The CDR3, as DNA: TGTGCCAGTAGTGTCGGAGGAAATCAGCCCCAGCATTTT. Based on the CDR3 plus reference TRBV19 and TRBJ1-5, the full variable domain is DGGITQSPKYLFRKEGQNVTLSCEQNLNHDAMYWYRQDPGQGLRLIYYSQIVNDFQKGDIAEGYSVSREKKESFPLTVTSAQKNPTAFYLCASSVGGNQPQHFGDGTRLSIL.

The genes are TRBV2 and TRBJ1-4; D remains ambiguous. V lost 4 bases and J 8 bases, leaving 11 bases between the germline ends. Germline V gene lookup returns CDR1 SNHLY and CDR2 FYNNEI. This CDR3 has 13 residues. In nucleotides, the CDR3 is TGTGCCAGCAGTGTAAACATGGGCGAAAAACTGTTTTTT. Its protein product is CASSVNMGEKLFF.

This clone was observed a single time. The V call is TRBV5-1, the J call TRBJ1-4, with 7 bases that match TRBD1. CDR3 size: 16 residues. Per germline, CDR1 SGHRS and CDR2 YFSETQ. V gave up 3 bases and J gave up 5 bases; unmatched junction bases: 10. Here the CDR3 reads CASSSAYRGRNEKLFF. The CDR3 region has the DNA TGCGCCAGCAGCTCGGCCTACAGGGGCCGCAATGAAAAACTGTTTTTT.

This rearrangement joins TRBV6-6 to TRBJ1-4; 7 positions agree with TRBD1. With V trimmed by 6 bases and J by 8 bases, 6 bases remained unmatched. In germline, CDR1 is MNHNY, CDR2 SVGAGI (reference sequence). The CDR3 runs 13 residues. This CDR3 reads CASRTGLGEKLFF. For the CDR3, the DNA is TGTGCCAGCAGGACAGGGTTGGGGGAAAAACTGTTTTTT.

The rearrangement links TRBV5-1 to TRBJ2-5, with D unresolved. This CDR3 is 13 amino acids long. V lost 7 bases and J 5 bases, leaving 15 bases between the germline ends. In germline, CDR1 is SGHRS, CDR2 YFSETQ. The CDR3 nucleotides read TGCGCCAGCGCGACTGGCCCATGGGAGACCCAGTACTTC. It yields the protein CASATGPWETQYF.

This chain joins TRBV6-5 and TRBJ2-1; perhaps TRBD2 as D (6 bases). Trimming removed 2 bases at V and 8 bases at J, with 19 bases between. The CDR3 is 16 residues long. From germline, CDR1 is MNHEY and CDR2 SVGAGI. DNA for the CDR3: TGTGCCAGCAGTTACCCGAGCAACGCTGGAGGGTATGAGCAGTTCTTC. Translated: CASSYPSNAGGYEQFF.

The chain links TRBV15 to TRBJ1-5, with 8 bases lining up with TRBD1. The junction had 5 bases not matched to a gene; V was cut back by 9 bases and J by 4 bases. Per germline, CDR1 LNHNV and CDR2 YYDKDF (reference sequence). The CDR3 contains 13 residues. CDR3 DNA sequence: TGTGCCACTGGACAGGGCGGAAATCAGCCCCAGCATTTT. Translating gives CATGQGGNQPQHF.

The chain employs TRBV18 and TRBJ1-5, with TRBD1 matching over 11 bases. V gave up 6 bases and J gave up 4 bases; unmatched junction bases: 5. Germline V gives CDR1 KGHSH, CDR2 LQKENI. The CDR3 covers 15 residues. Written as DNA, the CDR3 is TGTGCCAGCTCTCGCGGGACAGGGGGGAATCAGCCCCAGCATTTT. This translates into CASSRGTGGNQPQHF.

The V and J genes are TRBV9 and TRBJ1-1; a weak D match, TRBD1 (5 bases). There are 16 residues in the CDR3. Trimming shortened V by 3 bases and J by 6 bases, and 21 bases separated the two germline ends. Germline V gene lookup returns CDR1 SGDLS and CDR2 YYNGEE. In DNA, the CDR3 is TGTGCCAGCAGCGAACCCGACAGAGCTGACGGACCTGAAGCTTTCTTT. It translates to CASSEPDRADGPEAFF.

The V call is TRBV30, the J call TRBJ1-1; D is possibly TRBD1 (6 bases). Germline V CDR1 and CDR2: GTSNPN, SVGIG (reference sequence). The CDR3 length is 15 residues. The germline V and J ends were trimmed by 4 bases and 0 bases, with 15 bases remaining between them. CDR3: CAWKPHQGLNTEAFF. In DNA, the CDR3 is TGTGCCTGGAAGCCACATCAGGGGTTGAACACTGAAGCTTTCTTT.

V gene TRBV5-1 combines with J gene TRBJ1-1; 11 nucleotides align to TRBD1. The CDR3 length is 15 residues. The V segment lost 3 bases and the J segment 4 bases; nucleotides outside the gene matches: 5. Germline V gives CDR1 SGHRS, CDR2 YFSETQ. The CDR3 protein is CASSWTGGEGTEAFF. CDR3 DNA sequence: TGCGCCAGCAGCTGGACAGGGGGCGAGGGCACTGAAGCTTTCTTT.

The V gene is TRBV18, the J gene TRBJ2-7; D might be TRBD1 (7 bases). Trimming cost V 2 bases and J 7 bases, with 18 bases left between them. The germline CDR1 and CDR2 sequences are KGHSH and LQKENI. The CDR3 sequence is 15 residues long. DNA for the CDR3: TGTGCCAGCTCACCATTAGGGGGCTGGCGGGGAGAGCAGTACTTC. Translation gives CASSPLGGWRGEQYF.

V usage is TRBV19 and J usage is TRBJ1-1, with 12 bases lining up with TRBD1. The V gene's germline CDR1 is LNHDA and CDR2 SQIVND (reference sequence). V was pared by 10 bases and J by 11 bases, with 11 bases of the junction left unmatched. The CDR3 is 13 residues long. CDR3 amino acids: CATAGTGGLVAFF. CDR3 bases: TGTGCCACCGCCGGGACAGGGGGCCTAGTGGCTTTCTTT.

This sequence joins TRBV5-4 and TRBJ2-2, with TRBD1 matching 8 bases. The CDR3 is made up of 15 amino acids. Germline loops: CDR1 SGHNT, CDR2 YYREEE (reference sequence). V lost 4 bases to trimming and J lost 4 bases; unmatched junction nucleotides: 6. The DNA for the CDR3 is TGTGCCAGCAGCAGGCAGGGGGCGCCCACCGGGGAGCTGTTTTTT. Its translation is CASSRQGAPTGELFF.

The V call is TRBV7-9, the J call TRBJ2-3; 14 bases line up with TRBD2. The trim removed 5 bases at V and 5 bases at J, leaving 3 bases unmatched. CDR1 is SEHNR, CDR2 FQNEAQ, per germline (reference sequence). The CDR3 sequence is 15 residues long. This CDR3 is CASSVGTSGGDTQYF. The CDR3 nucleotides read TGTGCCAGCAGCGTTGGGACTAGCGGGGGAGATACGCAGTATTTT.

The V gene is TRBV29-1, the J gene TRBJ2-1, with no clear D. There are 13 residues in the CDR3. Trimming stripped 5 bases from V and 1 base from J, with 9 bases between. Per germline, CDR1 SQVTM and CDR2 ANQGSEA. The CDR3 loop is CSVTGGSYNEQFF. The CDR3 nucleotides are TGCAGCGTTACTGGCGGATCCTACAATGAGCAGTTCTTC.

The rearrangement uses TRBV30 and TRBJ2-3; TRBD2 matches 9 bases. The germline V gene encodes CDR1 GTSNPN and CDR2 SVGIG (reference sequence). Losses at the gene ends were 6 bases for V and 4 bases for J; bases not matched to a gene: 8. The CDR3 extends over 14 amino acids. This CDR3 is CACLAAGGADTQYF. The CDR3 coding sequence is TGTGCCTGCCTGGCAGCGGGGGGCGCAGATACGCAGTATTTT.

To note about this clone: Other DNA sequences in the sample encode the same CDR3. This chain joins TRBV9 and TRBJ2-1; tentatively, D is TRBD1 (6 bases). V dropped 0 bases and J dropped 0 bases, with 10 bases sitting between them. The CDR3 consists of 16 residues. Germline V CDR1 and CDR2: SGDLS, YYNGEE. CDR3 DNA sequence: TGTGCCAGCAGCGTAGGGGGGCGGAGCTCCTACAATGAGCAGTTCTTC. Protein sequence: CASSVGGRSSYNEQFF. Full variable domain (remainder filled in from reference TRBV9 and TRBJ2-1): DSGVTQTPKHLITATGQRVTLRCSPRSGDLSVYWYQQSLDQGLQFLIQYYNGEERAKGNILERFSAQQFPDLHSELNLSSLELGDSALYFCASSVGGRSSYNEQFFGPGTRLTVL.

The CDR3 loop reads CASSLGAGVAEAFF. The CDR3 bases are TGCGCCAGCTCGTTAGGGGCTGGGGTGGCTGAAGCTTTCTTT. The chain recombines TRBV5-1 with TRBJ1-1, with a tentative D call TRBD1 (5 bases). CDR1 and CDR2 from the germline V gene are SGHRS and YFSETQ. The CDR3 totals 14 residues. Trimming pared 7 bases from V and 6 bases from J, leaving 19 bases between. The entire variable domain, with the rest obtained from reference TRBV5-1 and TRBJ1-1, is as follows: KAGVTQTPRYLIKTRGQQVTLSCSPISGHRSVSWYQQTPGQGLQFLFEYFSETQRNKGNFPGRFSGRQFSNSRSEMNVSTLELGDSALYLCASSLGAGVAEAFFGQGTRLTVV.

The chain has TRBV9 and TRBJ1-3, with 7 positions matching TRBD1. Per the germline V gene, CDR1 is SGDLS and CDR2 is YYNGEE. V trimming: 3 bases; J trimming: 2 bases; junction bases outside the gene matches: 5. This CDR3 is 15 amino acids long. The CDR3 DNA reads TGTGCCAGCAGCGGATTACAGGGGCCTGGAAACACCATATATTTT. Translation gives CASSGLQGPGNTIYF.